This passage covers 3 T cell receptor beta chains from one sample sequenced in a study of CD8 T cells in Susac syndrome. Roughly 0.45 to 1 ug RNA was reverse transcribed with random hexamers. TCRdb passed the immunoSEQ multiplex PCR reads through MiXCR, listing each CDR3 protein once. The repertoire holds some 120,000 distinct CDR3 sequences, with 80% to 95% as singletons. Material for sequencing was CD8+ T cells from PBMCs. The receptors originated from a human donor in good health.

This chain joins TRBV20-1 and TRBJ1-5, with 9 bases that match TRBD1. CDR1 and CDR2 from the germline V gene are DFQATT and SNEGSKA (reference sequence). V was pared by 5 bases and J by 1 base, with 15 bases of the junction left unmatched. The CDR3 is 18 amino acids. CDR3 DNA sequence: TGCAGTGCTCTTACTCTAGGACAGGGGTCGAGGAGCAATCAGCCCCAGCATTTT. Residues: CSALTLGQGSRSNQPQHF.

The chain links TRBV19 to TRBJ2-3; no reliable D call. CDR1 is LNHDA and CDR2 is SQIVND in the germline V gene (reference sequence). V lost 4 bases, J lost 3 bases, and 11 bases lay in between. The CDR3 length is 14 residues. CDR3 region: CASSRVTGTDTQYF. The DNA for the CDR3 is TGTGCCAGTAGTAGGGTGACCGGTACAGATACGCAGTATTTT.

The V and J genes are TRBV12-3 or TRBV12-4 and TRBJ2-2, with 9 bases identical to TRBD1. The CDR3 spans 15 residues. The junction had 6 bases not matched to a gene; V was cut back by 2 bases and J by 8 bases. The CDR3 region is CASSLRDRESGELFF. The CDR3 DNA sequence: TGTGCCAGCAGTTTACGGGACAGGGAATCGGGGGAGCTGTTTTTT.